Below, 7 T cell receptor beta chains from the same sample are listed, as sequenced in a study of blood T cells in healthy people across ages. The second PCR ran about 6 to 12 cycles with a sample-barcoded 5' primer and J-beta primers. TCRdb redid the calling of the 5' RACE reads with MiXCR, one entry per CDR3 protein. The data contain about 670,000 distinct CDR3 sequences, over 40% of them singletons. The sample taken for sequencing was blood. Receptor source: an older man in good health.

This clonotype was found a few times. The rearrangement joins TRBV7-2 to TRBJ2-5, with unresolved D. Per germline, CDR1 SGHTA and CDR2 FQGNSA. The V end lost 0 bases, the J end lost 0 bases, and 11 bases lay between the germline ends. The CDR3 is 16 amino acids. The CDR3 spells CASSLAPFLYQETQYF. CDR3 DNA sequence: TGTGCCAGCAGCTTAGCGCCCTTCTTGTACCAAGAGACCCAGTACTTC.

The V and J genes are TRBV7-2 and TRBJ2-1, with TRBD1 matching 11 bases. The germline gives CDR1 SGHTA, CDR2 FQGNSA. The CDR3 covers 16 residues. Trimming removed 4 bases from V and 9 bases from J; junction bases left unmatched: 11. The CDR3 bases are TGTGCCAGCAGCTCGGACAGGGGGCTAAGTGTCGGTGAGCAGTTCTTC. This translates into CASSSDRGLSVGEQFF.

This clonotype was detected only once. The chain couples TRBV4-3 to TRBJ2-5, with TRBD2 identical over 9 bases. The germline V gene encodes CDR1 LGHNA and CDR2 YSLEER. This CDR3 has 18 amino acids. After removal of 0 bases from V and 6 bases from J, the junction contained 14 bases not matched to a gene. This CDR3 reads CASSQDQVAGGGGKTQYF. Written as DNA, the CDR3 is TGCGCCAGCAGCCAAGATCAGGTGGCGGGAGGGGGCGGTAAGACCCAGTACTTC.

Worth noting for this clonotype: A much larger clone lies one base from this, so it may be a read error. V is TRBV5-6 and J is TRBJ2-5; possibly TRBD2 for D (6 bases). The J call may be wrong; the DNA end is better matched by TRBJ2-4. The CDR3 covers 14 residues. CDR1 SGHDT and CDR2 YYEEEE come from the germline V gene. DNA for the CDR3: TGTGCCAGCAGCTTGTGGGGGGTCAAAAACATTCAGTACTTC. Protein sequence: CASSLWGVKNIQYF.

The chain has TRBV5-1 and TRBJ2-7, with D possibly matching TRBD2 (6 bases). CDR3 size: 11 residues. Germline V gene sequence: CDR1 SGHRS, CDR2 YFSETQ. V shed 5 bases and J shed 7 bases, with 10 bases lying between them. The CDR3 loop reads CASRKDYEQYF. As DNA, the CDR3 is TGCGCCAGCAGGAAGGACTATGAGCAGTACTTC.

This clonotype has ten or more counts. This chain links TRBV20-1 with TRBJ2-5; no clear D gene. Per the germline V gene, CDR1 is DFQATT and CDR2 is SNEGSKA (reference sequence). V was shortened by 2 bases and J by 1 base, with 5 bases between the two germline ends. CDR3 length: 12 amino acids. The CDR3 DNA reads as TGCAGTGCTAGACAAACCCAAGAGACCCAGTACTTC. It codes for CSARQTQETQYF.

This clonotype came up a few times. J is TRBJ2-1 and V is TRBV28; TRBD1 aligns across 10 bases. This CDR3 comprises 14 residues. The J segment lost 7 bases and the V segment lost 10 bases, leaving 10 bases of the junction unmatched. Per germline, CDR1 MDHEN and CDR2 SYDVKM. The CDR3 coding sequence is TGTGCCATTGAGAGACAGGGGGCGAGGAATGAGCAGTTCTTC. Its protein is CAIERQGARNEQFF. Full variable domain (remainder filled in from reference TRBV28 and TRBJ2-1): DVKVTQSSRYLVKRTGEKVFLECVQDMDHENMFWYRQDPGLGLRLIYFSYDVKMKEKGDIPEGYSVSREKKERFSLILESASTNQTSMYLCAIERQGARNEQFFGPGTRLTVL.